This record looks at one TCR beta chain sequence and its context. Its target is not known. Unique molecular identifiers were built into the TCRbeta library. TCRdb ran MiXCR on the PCR reads and lists one entry per CDR3 protein. The sample has 540,000 or so distinct CDR3 sequences, 23% seen once. Trimming cost V 5 bases and J 3 bases; bases outside gene matches: 7. This CDR3 is built from 15 residues. This record belongs to a study of T-cell reconstitution after alpha-beta-depleted transplantation in children. Study-level findings and limits: Reportedly, roughly two months post-transplant, alpha-beta T cells arose from several hundred expanded graft clones.

This receptor was identified in a boy less than two years old who had a stem cell transplant for acute myeloid leukemia, so the T cells may come from the graft donor. This sample comprised PBMCs, mostly from graft donor cells, obtained 360 days after TCRalphabeta/CD19-depleted stem cell transplant. The chain joins TRBV12-3 or TRBV12-4 to TRBJ1-5, with 7 nucleotides matching TRBD1. DNA of the CDR3: TGTGCCAGCAGTCCTCTGACAGGGATCAATCAGCCCCAGCATTTT. Translation gives CASSPLTGINQPQHF.